The entry that follows covers one T cell receptor (beta chain) sequence. Its antigen is still unknown. These data belong to a study of neoadjuvant anti-PD-1 for oral cavity cancer. Notes on the study in general: Higher pretreatment blood Treg/Th17 ratios correlated with higher pretreatment blood and lower post-treatment tumor TCRbeta clonality. Non-responders to neoadjuvant nivolumab had significantly more clonal PBMC T cells than responders.

Per germline, CDR1 SGHKS and CDR2 YYEKEE (reference sequence). The CDR3 loop spans 16 amino acids. V lost 4 bases and J lost 3, with 17 bases in between. Clones were read by immunoSEQ multiplex PCR, and TCRdb kept only the in-frame ones, dropping some. Of 6,000 to 8,500 clones detected, about 77% appear once; the ten largest clones hold approximately 3.3%. The source material was PBMCs, sampled before nivolumab (anti-PD-1) treatment. The chain links TRBV5-5 to TRBJ1-5; D may be TRBD1 (5 bases). The clonotype was recovered from a person aged 35-79 years with oral cavity squamous cell carcinoma. This CDR3 reads CASSPRGGEINQPQHF. The CDR3 DNA reads TGTGCCAGCAGCCCCCGGGGGGGGGAGATCAATCAGCCCCAGCATTTT. Drawing the rest from reference TRBV5-5 and TRBJ1-5, the complete variable domain is DAGVTQSPTHLIKTRGQQVTLRCSPISGHKSVSWYQQVLGQGPQFIFQYYEKEERGRGNFPDRFSARQFPNYSSELNVNALLLGDSALYLCASSPRGGEINQPQHFGDGTRLSIL.